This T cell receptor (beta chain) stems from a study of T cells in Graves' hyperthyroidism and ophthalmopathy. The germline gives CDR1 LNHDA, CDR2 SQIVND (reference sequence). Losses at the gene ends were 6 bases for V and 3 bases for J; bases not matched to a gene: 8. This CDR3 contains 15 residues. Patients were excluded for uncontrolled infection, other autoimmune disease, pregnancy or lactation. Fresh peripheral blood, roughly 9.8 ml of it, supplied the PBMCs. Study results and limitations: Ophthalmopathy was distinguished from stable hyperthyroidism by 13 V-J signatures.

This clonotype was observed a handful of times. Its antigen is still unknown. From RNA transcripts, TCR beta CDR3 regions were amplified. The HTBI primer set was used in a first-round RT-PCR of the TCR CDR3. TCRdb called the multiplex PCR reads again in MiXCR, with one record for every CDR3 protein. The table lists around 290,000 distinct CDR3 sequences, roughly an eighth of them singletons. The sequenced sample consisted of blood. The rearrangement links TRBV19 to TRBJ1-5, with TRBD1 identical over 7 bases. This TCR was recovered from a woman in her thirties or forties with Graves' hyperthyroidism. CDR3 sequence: CASRSSTGPNQPQHF. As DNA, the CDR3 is TGTGCCAGTAGGTCATCGACAGGGCCCAATCAGCCCCAGCATTTT.